These 6 T cell receptor beta chains originate from one sample sequenced in a study of beta chain features in type 1 diabetes. Points from the study as a whole: Patients with Type 1 diabetes showed moderately but significantly shorter TCRB CDR3s in all four CD4+ subsets.

No antigen is known for these receptors. The entirety of the isolated RNA underwent reverse transcription, so expressed TCRB transcripts were sequenced. Profiling relied on immunoSEQ multiplex PCR, and the TCRdb table lists in-frame clones only, not all of them. The sample has 130,000 to 150,000 clones, approximately 13% seen once. Material: central memory CD4+ T cells from blood. The receptor set was obtained from a man aged 18 to 35 with type 1 diabetes.

This clone was seen repeatedly, ten times or more. This rearrangement joins TRBV30 to TRBJ1-6; the D is unclear. The CDR3 has 15 residues. The V gene's germline CDR1 is GTSNPN and CDR2 SVGIG (reference sequence). Trimming removed 0 bases from V and 6 bases from J, with 12 bases in between. CDR3 bases: TGTGCCTGGAGTGTACCGAACGGGCGTAATTCACCCCTCCACTTT. Its protein product is CAWSVPNGRNSPLHF.

The chain carries TRBV5-1 and TRBJ2-2, with 8 nucleotides matching TRBD1. The CDR3 length is 15 residues. From germline, CDR1 is SGHRS and CDR2 YFSETQ. Unmatched junction bases numbered 8, after V lost 4 bases and J lost 6 bases. The CDR3 DNA follows: TGCGCCAGCAGCCCAGGGGGCGTTTCGGCCGGGGAGCTGTTTTTT. This gives the protein CASSPGGVSAGELFF.

Note on this clone: This could be a read error, since a much larger clone is one nucleotide away. The chain uses TRBV11-2 and TRBJ2-3; tentatively, D is TRBD2 (6 bases). The CDR3 runs 12 residues. Germline CDR1 reads SGHAT; CDR2 reads FQNNGV. V lost 5 bases and J lost 5, with 8 bases in between. This CDR3 reads CASSPGGDTQYF. The CDR3 DNA sequence: TGTGCCAGCAGCCCCGGGGGAGATACGCAGTATTTT.

This clone turned up a few times. This chain connects TRBV7-2 to TRBJ1-2, with D unclear. CDR3 length: 15 amino acids. The germline V gene has CDR1 SGHTA and CDR2 FQGNSA. V was pared by 5 bases and J by 4 bases, with 17 bases between. The CDR3 sequence: CASSMRQAERYGYTF. CDR3 DNA sequence: TGTGCCAGCAGCATGCGGCAGGCCGAACGCTATGGCTACACCTTC.

This sequence joins TRBV9 and TRBJ2-1; D is unclear. V was clipped by 1 base and J by 0 bases, with 8 bases between them. The CDR3 runs to 15 residues. Germline lookup yields CDR1 SGDLS and CDR2 YYNGEE. In nucleotides, the CDR3 is TGTGCCAGCAGCGTACAGGTGAGCTCCTACAATGAGCAGTTCTTC. Protein: CASSVQVSSYNEQFF.

The chain joins TRBV7-8 to TRBJ1-1; 8 bases line up with TRBD1. J was trimmed by 4 bases and V by 3 bases; bases with no gene match: 10. Per the germline V gene, CDR1 is SGHVS and CDR2 is FQNEAQ. CDR3 length: 16 residues. The CDR3 sequence: CASSLSSRQGTTEAFF. The CDR3 DNA is TGTGCCAGCAGCTTGTCAAGTCGACAGGGGACCACTGAAGCTTTCTTT.